This T cell receptor beta chain is from a study of OX40 agonist ivuxolimab in advanced cancers. In the study overall: Every patient in dose escalation had hepatocellular carcinoma, melanoma, renal cell or head and neck cancer. Partial response was recorded in three patients: one hepatocellular carcinoma and two cutaneous melanoma cases.

As concerns this clone: Antigen unknown.

Assay used: immunoSEQ multiplex PCR; TCRdb lists only in-frame clones, some missing. The sample records more than 60,000 clones, roughly 84% being singletons. Study-wide results and caveats: Which antigen the expanded peripheral T cells recognized is unknown. There was clonal expansion of CD4+ and CD8+ blood T cells by week 6 at 0.1 to 3.0 mg/kg.

V lost 5 bases, J lost 0 bases, and 7 bases lay in between. The CDR3 loop spans 13 amino acids. Germline values: CDR1 MRHNA, CDR2 SNTAGT. This sequence originates from an adult with an advanced solid tumor such as melanoma, head and neck, liver or kidney cancer. The sequencing here drew on CD4+ or CD8+ T cells sorted from blood, taken in a trial of the OX40 agonist ivuxolimab. The J gene is TRBJ1-1, the V gene TRBV6-4; D is unclear. This CDR3 reads CASSRSVNTEAFF. In DNA form, the CDR3 reads TGTGCCAGCAGTCGGTCCGTGAACACTGAAGCTTTCTTT.